The 7 T cell receptor beta chains given below trace back to one sample, sequenced in a study of CD4 and CD8 cells across lung adenocarcinoma regions. MiXCR, applied by TCRdb to the PCR reads, yields one record per CDR3 protein. The sample shows around 18,000 distinct CDR3 sequences, about 50% of them seen only once. The specimen was CD8+ T cells from the margin of a lung tumor. All receptors derive from a male donor with lung adenocarcinoma. The CD4 and CD8 labels of this study may be unreliable.

The chain carries TRBV6-1 and TRBJ2-3; tentative D call: TRBD2 (5 bases). Looked up from germline, CDR1 is MNHNS and CDR2 is SASEGT. V was trimmed by 7 bases and J by 0 bases, leaving 17 bases between them. CDR3 length: 16 residues. In DNA, the CDR3 is TGTGCCAGCAAGGGCCCGGAGGCTGTGAGCACAGATACGCAGTATTTT. Protein sequence: CASKGPEAVSTDTQYF.

The chain carries TRBV6-1 and TRBJ2-5; D gene unclear. Germline loops: CDR1 MNHNS, CDR2 SASEGT. The CDR3 extends over 13 amino acids. V was cut by 10 bases and J by 2 bases, with 14 bases left in between. The CDR3 region is CATTSRIQETQYF. As DNA, the CDR3 is TGTGCCACGACCAGCAGAATTCAAGAGACCCAGTACTTC.

This clonotype turned up a few times. The rearrangement uses TRBV5-1 and TRBJ2-5, with 7 bases that match TRBD1. Per germline, CDR1 SGHRS and CDR2 YFSETQ. This CDR3 region has 14 residues. Losses at the gene ends were 2 bases for V and 4 bases for J; bases not matched to a gene: 5. CDR3 loop: CASSFEPGGETQYF. The CDR3 DNA follows: TGCGCCAGCAGCTTTGAACCAGGGGGAGAGACCCAGTACTTC.

V and J are TRBV7-8 and TRBJ2-1, with D perhaps TRBD1 or TRBD2 (7 bases each). The J call is uncertain, as TRBJ2-7 better fits the DNA end. The CDR3 totals 15 residues. From germline, CDR1 is SGHVS and CDR2 FQNEAQ. Written as DNA, the CDR3 is TGTGCCAGCAGCACTGCAGGGGGGGGAAGCTACGAGCAGTACTTC. The encoded protein is CASSTAGGGSYEQYF.

This clonotype was observed a handful of times. The genes are TRBV10-1 and TRBJ2-2; D perhaps matches TRBD2 (6 bases). This CDR3 spans 13 amino acids. V lost 6 bases, J lost 7 bases, and 12 bases lay in between. Germline values: CDR1 WNHNN, CDR2 SYGVQD (reference sequence). CDR3 sequence reads: CASSDGTYGELFF. The CDR3 nucleotides are TGCGCCAGCAGCGACGGGACTTACGGGGAGCTGTTTTTT.

This clonotype appeared a few times. This chain connects TRBV5-1 to TRBJ1-4; D is uncertain. CDR3 size: 14 residues. Germline values: CDR1 SGHRS, CDR2 YFSETQ. V was shortened by 0 bases and J by 2 bases, with 5 bases between the two germline ends. CDR3 sequence reads: CASSLGGTNEKLFF. The CDR3, as DNA: TGCGCCAGCAGCTTGGGAGGGACTAATGAAAAACTGTTTTTT.

In this sample, this clonotype turned up once. This chain uses TRBV6-1 with TRBJ2-3, with a weak D call TRBD1 (5 bases). Germline CDR1 is MNHNS and CDR2 is SASEGT. V lost 6 bases to trimming and J lost 2 bases, with 12 bases between them. The CDR3 totals 14 residues. Here the CDR3 reads CASRRTHTTDTQYF. The CDR3 DNA reads TGTGCCAGCAGGAGGACACATACCACAGATACGCAGTATTTT.